This T cell receptor (beta chain) was profiled in a study of T cell changes during pregnancy in multiple sclerosis. The table came from immunoSEQ multiplex PCR; TCRdb's copy has only in-frame clones and leaves some out. The data hold 65,000 to 95,000 clones, with about 94% observed a single time. Trimming removed 5 bases from V and 6 bases from J, with 11 bases in between. CDR3 size: 13 residues. Germline CDR1 PRHDT, CDR2 FYEKMQ (reference sequence). The source of this sequence is a female donor in good health, enrolled as a control in a pregnancy study. The sample was peripheral blood, taken in the second trimester of pregnancy. The chain recombines TRBV13 with TRBJ2-1; TRBD2 is a possible D gene (5 bases). The CDR3 nucleotides read TGTGCCAGCAGCCTCGATACTAGCAATGAGCAGTTCTTC. Its protein product is CASSLDTSNEQFF.